Listed below are T cell receptor delta chains from one sample, sequenced in a study of γδ T cells in repeated Plasmodium falciparum infection. TCRdb ran CATT on the multiplex PCR reads. The sample lists around 50,000 delta-chain clones; 1.6% were seen once. Sequenced material: gamma-delta T cells from blood. The receptor source for this set is a pool of human donors (malaria-infected and uninfected, not separated). Each CDR3 is given without its conserved first and last residue. Fields, in order: J gene, clone size, V gene, CDR3 protein. The size field is filled for only some rows; it gives once, few, many or a size class.

>TRDJ1|many|TRDV2
ACDQVLGDTGDDKLI
>TRDJ1|many|TRDV1
ALGDYIPGKLI
>TRDJ1|many|TRDV1
ALGEFTPGRTGGYRTLI
>TRDJ1|many|TRDV1
ALGTMLPYRFDKLI
>TRDJ1|.|TRDV1
ALGERLPYWGITTDKLI
>TRDJ1|many|TRDV1
ALGELKSFLKYWGDTDKLI
>TRDJ1|many|TRDV1
ALVLHWPSYAILGDTDNTDKLI
>TRDJ1|.|TRDV2
ACDALLGDTRVGADKLI
>TRDJ1|medium-sized|TRDV1
ALGEALGVERHTDKLI
>TRDJ1|medium-sized|TRDV1
ALGEPSYGLLGDICYTDKLI
>TRDJ1|many|TRDV1
ALGGRLTGGWSTDKLI
>TRDJ1|many|TRDV1
ALGVPQWGILLITDKLI
>TRDJ1|many|TRDV1
ALGEPLFLHLGIPSDKLI
>TRDJ1|medium-sized|TRDV1
ALGNYLFPSYFTDKLI
>TRDJ1|many|TRDV1
ALGELWPYWGFSPTRDKLI
>TRDJ1|many|TRDV2
ACDTAGRPKYTDKLI
>TRDJ1|many|TRDV2
ACDTLGDTGEPDKLI
>TRDJ1|medium-sized|TRDV1
ALGERESGTGGQPCTDKLI
>TRDJ3|many|TRDV1
ALGDPIFLQGDNRADSWDTRQMF
>TRDJ1|many|TRDV2
ACDTLGDINTDKLI
>TRDJ1|medium-sized|TRDV1
ALGDRRCKLI
>TRDJ1|many|TRDV2
ACDTLGDKNKLI
>TRDJ1|many|TRDV1
ALGGPSPPLRPPGDTDKLI
>TRDJ1|many|TRDV2
ACVPLMGDTIRLADKLI
>TRDJ1|many|TRDV1
ALGGLMPEYPYTDKLI